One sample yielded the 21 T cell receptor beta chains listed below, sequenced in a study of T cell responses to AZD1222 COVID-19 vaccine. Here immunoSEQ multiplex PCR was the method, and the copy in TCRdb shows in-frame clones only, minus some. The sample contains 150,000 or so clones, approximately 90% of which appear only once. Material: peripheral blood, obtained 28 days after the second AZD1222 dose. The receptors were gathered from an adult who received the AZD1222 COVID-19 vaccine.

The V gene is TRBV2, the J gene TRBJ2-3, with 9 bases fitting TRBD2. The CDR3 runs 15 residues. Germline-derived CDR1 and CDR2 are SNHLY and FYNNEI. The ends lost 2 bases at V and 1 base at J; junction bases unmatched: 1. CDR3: CASSELAGRTDTQYF. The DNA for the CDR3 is TGTGCCAGCAGTGAACTAGCGGGACGCACAGATACGCAGTATTTT.

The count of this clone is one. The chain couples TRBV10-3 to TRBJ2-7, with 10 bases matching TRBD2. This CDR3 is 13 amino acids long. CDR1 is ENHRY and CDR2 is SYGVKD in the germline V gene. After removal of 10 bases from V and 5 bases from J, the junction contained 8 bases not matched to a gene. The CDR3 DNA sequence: TGTGCCAGCGGACTAGCGGATATCGACGAGCAGTACTTC. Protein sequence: CASGLADIDEQYF.

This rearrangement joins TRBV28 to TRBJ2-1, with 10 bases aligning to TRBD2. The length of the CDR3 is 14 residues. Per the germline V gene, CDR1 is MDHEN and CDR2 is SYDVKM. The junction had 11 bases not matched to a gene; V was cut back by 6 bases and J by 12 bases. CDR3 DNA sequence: TGTGCCAGCAGCCTGGCAGTAGCGGGAGGAGCGCAGTTCTTC. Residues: CASSLAVAGGAQFF.

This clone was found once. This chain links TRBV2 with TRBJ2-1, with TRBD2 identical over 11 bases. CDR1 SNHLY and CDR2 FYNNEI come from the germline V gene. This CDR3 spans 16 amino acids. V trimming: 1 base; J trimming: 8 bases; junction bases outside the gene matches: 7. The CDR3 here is CASSEGLAGGQDEQFF. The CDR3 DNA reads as TGTGCCAGCAGTGAAGGCCTAGCGGGGGGCCAGGATGAGCAGTTCTTC.

The CDR3 region has the DNA TGTGCCAGCAGCACCATTCGGAGTACATCCTACGAGCAGTACTTC. This gives the protein CASSTIRSTSYEQYF. The chain uses TRBV7-3 and TRBJ2-7, with D hard to call. Trimming left V 5 bases short and J 1 base short, with 15 bases between. The CDR3 extends over 15 amino acids. CDR1 and CDR2 from the germline V gene are SGHTA and FQGTGA.

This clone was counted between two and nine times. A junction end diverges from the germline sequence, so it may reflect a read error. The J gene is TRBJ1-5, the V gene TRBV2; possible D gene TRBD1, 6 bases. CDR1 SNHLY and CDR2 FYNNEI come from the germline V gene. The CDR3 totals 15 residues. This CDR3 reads CASREGGGESQPQHF. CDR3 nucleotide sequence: TGTGCCAGCAGGGAAGGGGGGGGCGAGAGTCAGCCCCAGCATTTT.

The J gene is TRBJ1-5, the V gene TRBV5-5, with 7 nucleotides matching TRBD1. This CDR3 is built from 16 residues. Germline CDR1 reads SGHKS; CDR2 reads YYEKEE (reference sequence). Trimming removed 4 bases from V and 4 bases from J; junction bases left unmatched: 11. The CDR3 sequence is CASSISTGVWNQPQHF. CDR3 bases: TGTGCCAGCAGCATCTCTACAGGGGTCTGGAATCAGCCCCAGCATTTT. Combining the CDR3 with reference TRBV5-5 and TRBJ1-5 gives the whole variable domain DAGVTQSPTHLIKTRGQQVTLRCSPISGHKSVSWYQQVLGQGPQFIFQYYEKEERGRGNFPDRFSARQFPNYSSELNVNALLLGDSALYLCASSISTGVWNQPQHFGDGTRLSIL.

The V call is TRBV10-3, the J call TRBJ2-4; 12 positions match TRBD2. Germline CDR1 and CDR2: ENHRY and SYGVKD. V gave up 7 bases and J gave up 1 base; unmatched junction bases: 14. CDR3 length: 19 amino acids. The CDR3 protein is CAIIYTRLAGVVAKNIQYF. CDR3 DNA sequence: TGTGCCATCATATATACCCGACTAGCGGGAGTGGTCGCCAAAAACATTCAGTACTTC.

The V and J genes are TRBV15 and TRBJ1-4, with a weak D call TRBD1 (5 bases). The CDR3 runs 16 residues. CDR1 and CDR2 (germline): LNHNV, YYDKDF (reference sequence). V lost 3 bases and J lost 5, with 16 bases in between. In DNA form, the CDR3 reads TGTGCCACCAGCAGGTCGACCGGGACGCCCAATGAAAAACTGTTTTTT. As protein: CATSRSTGTPNEKLFF.

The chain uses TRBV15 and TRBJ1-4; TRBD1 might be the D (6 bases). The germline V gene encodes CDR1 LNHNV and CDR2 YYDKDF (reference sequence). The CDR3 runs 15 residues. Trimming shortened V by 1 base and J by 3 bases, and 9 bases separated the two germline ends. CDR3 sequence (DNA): TGTGCCACCAGCAGAGTCGACAGGCCTAATGAAAAACTGTTTTTT. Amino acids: CATSRVDRPNEKLFF.

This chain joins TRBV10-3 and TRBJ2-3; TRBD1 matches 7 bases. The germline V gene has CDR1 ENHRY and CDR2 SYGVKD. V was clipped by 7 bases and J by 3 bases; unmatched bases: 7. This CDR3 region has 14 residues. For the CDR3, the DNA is TGTGCCATCACCCGGGACAGAGTGACAGATACGCAGTATTTT. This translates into CAITRDRVTDTQYF.

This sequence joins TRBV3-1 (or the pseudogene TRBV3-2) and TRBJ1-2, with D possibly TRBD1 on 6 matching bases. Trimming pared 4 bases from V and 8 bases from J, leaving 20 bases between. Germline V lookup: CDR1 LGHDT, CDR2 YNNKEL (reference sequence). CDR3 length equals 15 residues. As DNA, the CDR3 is TGTGCCAGCAGCCCTAAGGGGGGTCAGGAGGAAGGCTACACCTTC. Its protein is CASSPKGGQEEGYTF.

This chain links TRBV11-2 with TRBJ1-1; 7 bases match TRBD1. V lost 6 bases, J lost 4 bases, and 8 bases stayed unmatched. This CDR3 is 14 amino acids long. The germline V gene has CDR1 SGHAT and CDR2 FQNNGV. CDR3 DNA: TGTGCCAGCAGACTAACAGGGGTTGGCACTGAAGCTTTCTTT. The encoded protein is CASRLTGVGTEAFF.

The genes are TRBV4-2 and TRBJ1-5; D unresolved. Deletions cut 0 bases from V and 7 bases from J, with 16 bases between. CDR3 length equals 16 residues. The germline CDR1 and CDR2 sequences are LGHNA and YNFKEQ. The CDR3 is CASSQDLDIRTQPQHF. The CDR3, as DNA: TGTGCCAGCAGCCAAGATCTCGACATACGCACGCAGCCCCAGCATTTT.

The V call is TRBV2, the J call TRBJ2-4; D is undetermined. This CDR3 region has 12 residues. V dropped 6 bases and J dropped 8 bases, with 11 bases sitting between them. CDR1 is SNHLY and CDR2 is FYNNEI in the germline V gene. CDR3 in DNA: TGTGCCAGCAGGAACTGGTGGGACATTCAGTACTTC. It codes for CASRNWWDIQYF.

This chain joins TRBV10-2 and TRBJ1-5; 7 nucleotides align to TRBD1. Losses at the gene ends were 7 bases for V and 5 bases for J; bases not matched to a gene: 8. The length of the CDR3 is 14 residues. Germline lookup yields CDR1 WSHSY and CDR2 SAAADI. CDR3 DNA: TGCGCCAGCACCCCAGGGGGGGAGCATCAGCCCCAGCATTTT. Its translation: CASTPGGEHQPQHF.

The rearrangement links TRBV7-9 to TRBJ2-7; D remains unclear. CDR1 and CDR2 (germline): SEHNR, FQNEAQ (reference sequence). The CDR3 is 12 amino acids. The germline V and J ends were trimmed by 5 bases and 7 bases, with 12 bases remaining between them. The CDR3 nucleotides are TGTGCCAGCAGCCCCCTGGACCGGGAGCAGTACTTC. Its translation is CASSPLDREQYF. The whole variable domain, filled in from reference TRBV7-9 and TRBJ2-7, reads DTGVSQNPRHKITKRGQNVTFRCDPISEHNRLYWYRQTLGQGPEFLTYFQNEAQLEKSRLLSDRFSAERPKGSFSTLEIQRTEQGDSAMYLCASSPLDREQYFGPGTRLTVT.

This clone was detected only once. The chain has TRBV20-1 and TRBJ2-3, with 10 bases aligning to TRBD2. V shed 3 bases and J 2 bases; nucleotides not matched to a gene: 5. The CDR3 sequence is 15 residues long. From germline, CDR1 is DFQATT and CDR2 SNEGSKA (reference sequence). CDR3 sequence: CSASPLAGVTDTQYF. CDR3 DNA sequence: TGCAGTGCTAGTCCTCTAGCGGGGGTCACAGATACGCAGTATTTT.

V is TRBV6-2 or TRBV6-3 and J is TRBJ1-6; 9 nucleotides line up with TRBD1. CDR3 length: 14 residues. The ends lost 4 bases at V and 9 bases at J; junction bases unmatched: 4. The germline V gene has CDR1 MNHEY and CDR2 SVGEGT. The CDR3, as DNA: TGTGCCAGCAGTTCGGGACAGGGCTTTTCACCCCTCCACTTT. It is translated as CASSSGQGFSPLHF.

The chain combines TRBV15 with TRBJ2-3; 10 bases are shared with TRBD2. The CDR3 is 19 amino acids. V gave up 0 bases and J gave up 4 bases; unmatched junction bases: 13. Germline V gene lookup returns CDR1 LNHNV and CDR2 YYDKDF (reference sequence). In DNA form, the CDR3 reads TGTGCCACCAGCAGAGATCCCGGGGGGCTAGCGGGGGCCTCAGATACGCAGTATTTT. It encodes CATSRDPGGLAGASDTQYF.

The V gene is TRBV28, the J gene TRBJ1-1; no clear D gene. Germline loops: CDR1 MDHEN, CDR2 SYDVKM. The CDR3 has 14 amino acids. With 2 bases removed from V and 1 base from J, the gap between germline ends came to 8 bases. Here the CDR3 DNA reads TGTGCCAGCAGTTTAGTCTACGGGAACACTGAAGCTTTCTTT. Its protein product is CASSLVYGNTEAFF.